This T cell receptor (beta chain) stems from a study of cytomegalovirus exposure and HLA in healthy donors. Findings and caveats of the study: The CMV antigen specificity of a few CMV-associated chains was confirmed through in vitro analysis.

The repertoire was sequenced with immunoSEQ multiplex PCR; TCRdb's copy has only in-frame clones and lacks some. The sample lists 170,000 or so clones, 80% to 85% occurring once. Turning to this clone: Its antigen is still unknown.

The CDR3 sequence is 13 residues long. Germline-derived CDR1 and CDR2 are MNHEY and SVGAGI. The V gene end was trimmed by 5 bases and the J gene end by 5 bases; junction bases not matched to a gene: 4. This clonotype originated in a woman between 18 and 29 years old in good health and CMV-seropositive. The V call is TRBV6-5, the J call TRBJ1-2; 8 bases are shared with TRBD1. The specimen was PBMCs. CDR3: CASSTGGRYGYTF. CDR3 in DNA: TGTGCCAGCAGTACAGGGGGGCGATATGGCTACACCTTC.